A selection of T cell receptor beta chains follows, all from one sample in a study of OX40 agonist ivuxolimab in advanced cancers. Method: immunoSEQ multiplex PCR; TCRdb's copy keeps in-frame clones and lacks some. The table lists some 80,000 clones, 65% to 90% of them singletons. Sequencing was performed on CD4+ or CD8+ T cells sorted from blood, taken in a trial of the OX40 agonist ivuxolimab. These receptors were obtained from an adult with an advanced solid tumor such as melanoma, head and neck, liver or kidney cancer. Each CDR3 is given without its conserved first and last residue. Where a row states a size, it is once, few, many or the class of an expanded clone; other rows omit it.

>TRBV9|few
ASSVNQRDSSTDTQY
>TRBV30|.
AWSATGGKLPQH
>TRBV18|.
ASSPDPGYGYT
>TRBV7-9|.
ASSLNFNEQF
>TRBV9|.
ASSERVGLPQETQY
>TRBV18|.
ASSPPSSDTQY
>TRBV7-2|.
ASSRTAQPQH
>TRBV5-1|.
ASSLQGVESPLH
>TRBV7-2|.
ASSPDGNTEAF
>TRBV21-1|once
ASSWPRGDEGETQY
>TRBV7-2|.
ASSPPGGGSNNEQF
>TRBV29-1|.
SALLTMNTGELF
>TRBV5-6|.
ASSLLSRTDSNEQF
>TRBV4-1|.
ASSQVMTGTGGTDTQY
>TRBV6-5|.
ASSRDSNFYGYT
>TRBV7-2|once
ASSFESGQPQH
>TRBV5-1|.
ASSLDWDRSFYEQY
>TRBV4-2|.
ASSQAGDRKNIQY
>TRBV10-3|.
AISAGETQY
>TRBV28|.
ASSSAGTVLYGYT
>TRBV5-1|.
ASSEAGTAGSDTQY
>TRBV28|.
ASSPADSYYGYT
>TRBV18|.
ASSPPLAGGANEQF
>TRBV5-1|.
ASSLFFGTSCNEQF
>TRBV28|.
ATYLSGPSTDTQY
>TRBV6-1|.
ASSGTNGPRVTYEQY
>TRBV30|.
AWSRVTRMAGELF
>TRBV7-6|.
ASSNRQVGAEQY
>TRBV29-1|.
SVVAGGLGFNADTQY
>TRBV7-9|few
ASSLQLGDSDGYT
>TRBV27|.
ASSLLGRGQGYT
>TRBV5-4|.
ASSLGTDADTQY
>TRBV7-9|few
ASRAGSSGNTIY
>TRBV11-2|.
ASSTPPKHTQETQY
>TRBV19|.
ASSMGAGGPLPGNTIY
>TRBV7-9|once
ASSPGQGVLNTEAF
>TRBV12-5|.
ASGLAGTGNTEAF
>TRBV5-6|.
ASSRVEGGRDYEQY
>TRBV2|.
ASRTGTGYSPLH
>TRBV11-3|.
ASSPTGVGEQY
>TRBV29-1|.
SAQGVGGGSTDTQY
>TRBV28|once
ASSDPSGPSYEQY
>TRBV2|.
ASGALTSGTDTQY
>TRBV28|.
ASGAWGRGRETDT
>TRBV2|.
ASRLNRNTEAF
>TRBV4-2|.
ASSPRAGTGNEKLF
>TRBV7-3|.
ASSPGHPLFEQY
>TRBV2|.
ASRWTGYEQY
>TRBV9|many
ASSPPGGAFGYT
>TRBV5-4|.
ASSTGLARNTDTQY
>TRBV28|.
ASLTQVSSSGANVLT
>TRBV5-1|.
ASIRGGGADETQY
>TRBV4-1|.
ASSPRQGRNNEQF
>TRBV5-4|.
ASSLKGGSYEQY
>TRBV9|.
ASSVGVVIQETQY
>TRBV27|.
ASSLAGQGTSNYGYT
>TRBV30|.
AWSALGQANTEAF
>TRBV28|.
ASSFHGRTVSYEQY
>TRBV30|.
AWRLAGHIGPYEQY
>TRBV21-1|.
ASSKSGGWPGRTQY